The entry below gives a single T cell receptor (beta chain) sequence along with its context. In the original processing: Counts of nucleated cells, estimated from reference gene primer amplification, were obtained. Only in-frame clones appear in the TCRdb table, and some are missing; sequencing was by immunoSEQ multiplex PCR. V, J and clone size are those of that table, while D and trimming were read from the DNA. The top ten hold 1.5% to 1.9% of the sample, which has 160,000 or so clones, about 80% seen once. The entry originates in a study of blood T cell repertoires in COVID-19. The overall study: The samples span acute and convalescent COVID-19 from the United States, Italy and Spain. Sample material is recorded as cDNA or gDNA derived from T cells, B-cell-depleted T cells, or PBMCs.

The origin of this receptor is a human donor in a cohort sampled during active COVID-19. The specimen was peripheral blood.

CDR3 amino acids: CASSKGSPSSYNEQFF. As DNA, the CDR3 is TGTGCCAGCAGCAAAGGGAGCCCTAGCTCCTACAATGAGCAGTTCTTC. V gene TRBV21-1 combines with J gene TRBJ2-1; TRBD2 is the table's D call and was not checked against the DNA. TRBV21-1 is termed a pseudogene. The CDR3 contains 16 residues.